Listed below are T cell receptor beta chains from one sample, sequenced in a study of CD8+CD57+ T cells in acquired aplastic anemia. TCRdb reanalysed the reads using MiXCR and keeps one entry per CDR3 protein. The table has over 250,000 distinct CDR3 sequences, approximately 57% seen once. Sequencing input: sorted CD4+, CD8+, or CD8+CD57+ T cells (not recorded which) from PBMCs. Receptors were obtained from a human donor with aplastic anemia. The CDR3 runs from the conserved cysteine through the conserved F or W. The D gene is left open where the match is weak. The size field is filled for only some rows; it gives once, few, many or a size class.

D	size	V	J	DNA	CDR3
.	few	TRBV2	TRBJ2-7	TGTGCCACCCGGGACTCTCCTTACGAGCAGTACTTC	CATRDSPYEQYF
.	once	TRBV7-9	TRBJ1-1	TGTGCCAGCAGCAACTGGGGCGCTGAAGCTTTCTTT	CASSNWGAEAFF
TRBD2	.	TRBV29-1	TRBJ2-7	TGCAGCGTCGCCGGGACTAGCGGGGGGGGCGTCTCCTACGAGCAGTACTTC	CSVAGTSGGGVSYEQYF
.	.	TRBV20-1	TRBJ1-1	TGCAGTGCTAGAACAGACACCCTTGAAGCTTTCTTT	CSARTDTLEAFF
.	few	TRBV20-1	TRBJ1-4	TGCAGTGCTAGTGCGCTGGTTAATGAAAAACTGTTTTTT	CSASALVNEKLFF
TRBD1	.	TRBV2	TRBJ1-4	TGTGCCAGCACATCGGGAACAGGGGATGAAAAACTGTTTTTT	CASTSGTGDEKLFF
.	.	TRBV12-3/TRBV12-4	TRBJ1-3	TGTGCCAGCAGTGAACCCCGGGCTGGAAACACCATATATTTT	CASSEPRAGNTIYF
TRBD2	.	TRBV5-5	TRBJ2-5	TGTGCCAGCAGCTTGCTAGCGGCGTCGGAGACCCAGTACTTC	CASSLLAASETQYF
.	once	TRBV7-2	TRBJ2-3	TGTGCCAGCAGCTTATCCCAGGGGAACACAGATACGCAGTATTTT	CASSLSQGNTDTQYF
.	.	TRBV6-6	TRBJ2-1	TGTGCCACCACCCAAGGAAATGAGCAGTTCTTC	CATTQGNEQFF
TRBD2	.	TRBV7-6	TRBJ2-1	TGTGCCAGCAGCCTTACGGGACTAGCGGGAGCGGATGAGCAGTTCTTC	CASSLTGLAGADEQFF
.	.	TRBV2	TRBJ1-6	TGTGCCAGCAGTGAACAGGGATTAAACACTGAAGCTTATAATTCACCCCTCCACTTT	CASSEQGLNTEAYNSPLHF
.	.	TRBV7-9	TRBJ2-5	TGTGCCAGCAGTTTCGGTCAGAGGTTGGAGACCCAGTACTTC	CASSFGQRLETQYF
.	.	TRBV20-1	TRBJ1-5	TGCAGTGCTAGAGGGGGGCGCGGGAGCAATCAGCCCCAGCATTTT	CSARGGRGSNQPQHF
TRBD2	once	TRBV7-6	TRBJ2-3	TGTGCCAGCAGCTTACTAGCGGGAGGGGCTCAAGATACGCAGTATTTT	CASSLLAGGAQDTQYF
.	many	TRBV7-9	TRBJ2-1	TGTGCCAGCACCGTTGAAGTTCGGGGCGGTGAGCAGTTCTTC	CASTVEVRGGEQFF
.	.	TRBV9	TRBJ2-4	TGTGCCAGCAGCGTAGGTGGGGACGGCAAAAACATTCAGTACTTC	CASSVGGDGKNIQYF
TRBD2	.	TRBV7-8	TRBJ2-1	TGTGCCAGCAGCTACGGACTAGCGGACAATGAGCAGTTCTTC	CASSYGLADNEQFF
.	few	TRBV15	TRBJ1-6	TGTGCCACCAGCGAAGGGTATAATTCACCCCTCCACTTT	CATSEGYNSPLHF
.	.	TRBV20-1	TRBJ1-2	TGCAGTGCTAGGAGGACCCAGGGCTACACCTTC	CSARRTQGYTF
.	few	TRBV7-6	TRBJ1-6	TGTGCCAGCAGTCAATCGTGGAGTTCACCCCTCCACTTT	CASSQSWSSPLHF
TRBD2	.	TRBV9	TRBJ2-2	TGTGCCAGCACCCTCAGCGGGGACACCGGGGAGCTGTTTTTT	CASTLSGDTGELFF
TRBD2	.	TRBV24-1	TRBJ2-3	TGTGCCGCCAGTGATTCCTCGACTAGCGGGAACACAGATACGCAGTATTTT	CAASDSSTSGNTDTQYF
.	.	TRBV25-1	TRBJ1-2	TGTGCCTCGGGAGTCTCGTACTATGGCTACACCTTC	CASGVSYYGYTF
TRBD1	.	TRBV24-1	TRBJ2-5	TGTGCCACCGAATCGGCCGGACAGGGTTATCAGACCCAGTACTTC	CATESAGQGYQTQYF
.	many	TRBV29-1	TRBJ1-2	TGCAGCGTTGAAGGCGGGTTCTTC	CSVEGGFF